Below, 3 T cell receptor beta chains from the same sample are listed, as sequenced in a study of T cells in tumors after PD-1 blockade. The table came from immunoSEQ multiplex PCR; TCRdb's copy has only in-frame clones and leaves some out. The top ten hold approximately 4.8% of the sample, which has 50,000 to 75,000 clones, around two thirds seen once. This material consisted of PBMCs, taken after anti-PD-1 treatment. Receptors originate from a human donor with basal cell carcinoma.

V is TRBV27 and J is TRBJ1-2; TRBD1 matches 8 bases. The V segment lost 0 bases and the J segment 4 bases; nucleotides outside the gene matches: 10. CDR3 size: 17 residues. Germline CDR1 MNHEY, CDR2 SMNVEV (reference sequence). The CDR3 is CASSLSRGQGILYGYTF. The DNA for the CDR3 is TGTGCCAGCAGTTTATCCCGAGGACAGGGCATTCTCTATGGCTACACCTTC.

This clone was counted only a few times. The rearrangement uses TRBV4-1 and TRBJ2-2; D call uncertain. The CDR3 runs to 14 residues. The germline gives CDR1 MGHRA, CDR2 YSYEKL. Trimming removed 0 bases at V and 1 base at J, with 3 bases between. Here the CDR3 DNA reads TGCGCCAGCAGCCAAGACCAGAACACCGGGGAGCTGTTTTTT. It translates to CASSQDQNTGELFF.

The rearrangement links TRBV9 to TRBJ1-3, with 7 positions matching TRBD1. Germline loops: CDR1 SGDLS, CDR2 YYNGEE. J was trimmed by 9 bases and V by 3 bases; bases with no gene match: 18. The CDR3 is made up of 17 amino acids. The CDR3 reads CASSGRTGEGGLGTIYF. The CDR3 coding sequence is TGTGCCAGCAGCGGGCGGACAGGAGAAGGGGGATTGGGCACCATATATTTT.